Listed below are T cell receptor beta chains from one sample, sequenced in a study of CD8+CD57+ T cells in acquired aplastic anemia. TCRdb itself ran the reads through MiXCR, one entry per CDR3 protein. The data contain roughly 180,000 distinct CDR3 sequences, around 50% of them seen just once; the ten biggest clones take up 13%. The sequencing input was sorted CD4+, CD8+, or CD8+CD57+ T cells (not recorded which) from PBMCs. The receptors here all came from a human donor with aplastic anemia. CDR3s include the opening cysteine and the closing phenylalanine or tryptophan. The order of the fields is V gene, CDR3 length, clone size, J gene, D gene, CDR3 DNA, CDR3 protein. A D gene is named only where the DNA matches it firmly. Where a row states a size, it is once, few, many or the class of an expanded clone; other rows omit it.

>TRBV10-3|14|.|TRBJ1-1|.
TGTGCCAGCTCCAAGGGATTCATGAACACTGAAGCTTTCTTT
CASSKGFMNTEAFF
>TRBV14|14|many|TRBJ2-2|.
TGTGCCAGCAGCCACAGGGTAGGGCCCGGGGAGCTGTTTTTT
CASSHRVGPGELFF
>TRBV3-1|22|few|TRBJ2-6|TRBD2
TGTGCCAGCAGCCAGGGTAATCCCACACCGGGACTAACTGCCTCTGGGGCCAACGTCCTGACTTTC
CASSQGNPTPGLTASGANVLTF
>TRBV2|15|many|TRBJ2-3|TRBD2
TGTGCCAGCAGTGCTAGCGGGGGTAGCACAGATACGCAGTATTTT
CASSASGGSTDTQYF
>TRBV20-1|13|.|TRBJ2-1|TRBD2
TGCAGTGCTAGAGGACTAGCGGGAAATGAGCAGTTCTTC
CSARGLAGNEQFF
>TRBV4-2|14|.|TRBJ2-7|TRBD1
TGTGCCAGCAGCCAACCGGGACAGAACTACGAGCAGTACTTC
CASSQPGQNYEQYF
>TRBV20-1|15|.|TRBJ2-7|TRBD2
TGCAGTGCCGAGGGAGGCCTAGCGGGGTCCTACGAGCAGTACTTC
CSAEGGLAGSYEQYF
>TRBV15|16|.|TRBJ2-7|TRBD2
TGTGCCACCAGCAGGACCACTAGCGGTAATTCCTACGAGCAGTACTTC
CATSRTTSGNSYEQYF
>TRBV24-1|14|few|TRBJ1-1|.
TGTGCCACCAGTGATGGGGGATCCAGGGGTGAAGCTTTCTTT
CATSDGGSRGEAFF
>TRBV5-8|13|many|TRBJ2-5|.
TGTGCCAGCAGCTTGCCGACACAAGAGACCCAGTACTTC
CASSLPTQETQYF
>TRBV7-3|10|many|TRBJ2-7|.
TGTGCCAGCAGCTATGACGAGCAGTACTTC
CASSYDEQYF
>TRBV7-8|18|many|TRBJ1-2|.
TGTGCCAGCAGAGACGTTGGGGGAGGTCCGCGGAGAAGCTATGGCTACACCTTC
CASRDVGGGPRRSYGYTF
>TRBV20-1|12|.|TRBJ2-3|.
TGCAGTGCGAGCCCCACAGGATTAGGGCAGTATTTT
CSASPTGLGQYF
>TRBV6-5|13|many|TRBJ2-7|.
TGTGCCACGGGGTCGGGGGTAGAAAACGAGCAGTACTTC
CATGSGVENEQYF
>TRBV10-3|15|few|TRBJ2-2|TRBD2
TGTGCCATCAGTGAGGCTAGCGGGGGGGCCGGGGAGCTGTTTTTT
CAISEASGGAGELFF
>TRBV25-1|14|few|TRBJ1-1|.
TGTGCCAGCAGTGGACCCACACCAAACACTGAAGCTTTCTTT
CASSGPTPNTEAFF
>TRBV20-1|14|many|TRBJ1-3|.
TGCAGTGCTATACCCGGGAGGCTAAGAAACACCATATATTTT
CSAIPGRLRNTIYF
>TRBV19|14|.|TRBJ2-7|TRBD1
TGTGCCACCTCTCCCGGACAGGTATCCTACGAGCAGTACTTC
CATSPGQVSYEQYF
>TRBV5-1|14|.|TRBJ1-1|.
TGCGCCAGCAGCTTGATTCCAGGGGACACTGAAGCTTTCTTT
CASSLIPGDTEAFF
>TRBV27|14|.|TRBJ1-1|.
TGTGCCAGCAGTTTATTGGACAGGAACACTGAAGCTTTCTTT
CASSLLDRNTEAFF
>TRBV19|15|.|TRBJ2-7|TRBD1
TGTGCCAGTAGTATAAGCTGGGGGACAGGGGTCGAGCAGTACTTC
CASSISWGTGVEQYF
>TRBV2|14|many|TRBJ2-7|.
TGTGCCAGCAGTGAATACACCTTTAGCTACGAGCAGTACTTC
CASSEYTFSYEQYF
>TRBV18|16|.|TRBJ2-1|TRBD1
TGTGCCAGCTCACCCTCCTTCGGACAGGAGTACAATGAGCAGTTCTTC
CASSPSFGQEYNEQFF
>TRBV5-4|17|.|TRBJ2-3|.
TGTGCCAGCAGCTTGGCCTCTTTTAGCGGACTCACAGATACGCAGTATTTT
CASSLASFSGLTDTQYF
>TRBV18|13|.|TRBJ1-6|.
TGTGCCAGCTCACCAGACAGACATTCACCCCTCCACTTT
CASSPDRHSPLHF
>TRBV10-1|14|.|TRBJ1-6|.
TGCGCCAGAAATTCAGGGCAGAGAGGGGCCACCCTCCACTTT
CARNSGQRGATLHF
>TRBV5-1|14|.|TRBJ2-7|TRBD1
TGCGCCAGCAGGGCCGGGACAGGGCGTAACGAGCAGTACTTC
CASRAGTGRNEQYF
>TRBV24-1|15|.|TRBJ2-5|.
TGTGCCACCAGTGCTAAGCAGGGGGGACAAGAGACCCAGTACTTC
CATSAKQGGQETQYF
>TRBV20-1|14|.|TRBJ2-5|.
TGCAGTGCCTCCAGCGGAGGGCGGGGAGAGACCCAGTACTTC
CSASSGGRGETQYF
>TRBV6-1|15|.|TRBJ2-7|TRBD2
TGTGCCAGCAGTGATTTGCGGGGGGGCCTCTACGAGCAGTGCTTC
CASSDLRGGLYEQCF
>TRBV20-1|16|few|TRBJ1-6|TRBD1
TGCAGTGCTAGATCCCGATCCGGGACAGTAAATTCACCCCTCCACTTT
CSARSRSGTVNSPLHF
>TRBV2|14|.|TRBJ2-5|.
TGTGCCAGCAGTACCACAAGTGTAACGGTGTCCCAGTACTTC
CASSTTSVTVSQYF
>TRBV7-2|11|.|TRBJ2-5|.
TGTGCCAGCTCTCAGACGGAGACCCAGTACTTC
CASSQTETQYF
>TRBV10-2|15|few|TRBJ1-1|TRBD1
TGCGCCAGCAGTGTGACAGGGGACCTGAACACTGAAGCTTTCTTT
CASSVTGDLNTEAFF
>TRBV5-4|17|.|TRBJ2-7|.
TGTGCCAGCAGCTTGGATCTTTCCACCAAATTCTACTACGAGCAGTACTTC
CASSLDLSTKFYYEQYF
>TRBV14|13|.|TRBJ2-7|.
TGTGCCAGCAGCCAAGGTAGGAAATCCGAGCAGTACTTC
CASSQGRKSEQYF
>TRBV29-1|12|.|TRBJ2-7|.
TGCAGCGTTAACCGTGGTTTCGACGAGCAGTACTTC
CSVNRGFDEQYF
>TRBV7-6|14|once|TRBJ1-6|.
TGTGCCAGCAGCTTGGGCCCCGGCGGTTCACCCCTCCACTTT
CASSLGPGGSPLHF
>TRBV12-3/TRBV12-4|18|.|TRBJ1-6|.
TGTGCCAGCAGTCTTAACCGTCACGGTAGCTCCTATAATTCACCCCTCCACTTT
CASSLNRHGSSYNSPLHF
>TRBV11-1|15|few|TRBJ2-1|.
TGTGCCAGCAGCTTAGCCAGGGTTGAAAACAATGAGCAGTTCTTC
CASSLARVENNEQFF
>TRBV20-1|14|.|TRBJ1-5|.
TGCAGTGCTAGAGTTCTTGCCTTCAATCAGCCCCAGCATTTT
CSARVLAFNQPQHF
>TRBV6-4|13|many|TRBJ1-5|.
TGTGCCAGCAGTGAAGGGGGTATACAGCCCCAGCATTTT
CASSEGGIQPQHF
>TRBV6-5|12|.|TRBJ1-2|.
TGTGCCAGCGGTGGCAGGGGCTATGGCTACACCTTC
CASGGRGYGYTF
>TRBV15|16|.|TRBJ2-1|.
TGTGCCACCAGCAGAGATGGGGCCAGCGGAGCCAATGAGCAGTTCTTC
CATSRDGASGANEQFF
>TRBV10-3|13|once|TRBJ1-1|.
TGTGCCATTCTACAGGGAGTGAACACTGAAGCTTTCTTT
CAILQGVNTEAFF